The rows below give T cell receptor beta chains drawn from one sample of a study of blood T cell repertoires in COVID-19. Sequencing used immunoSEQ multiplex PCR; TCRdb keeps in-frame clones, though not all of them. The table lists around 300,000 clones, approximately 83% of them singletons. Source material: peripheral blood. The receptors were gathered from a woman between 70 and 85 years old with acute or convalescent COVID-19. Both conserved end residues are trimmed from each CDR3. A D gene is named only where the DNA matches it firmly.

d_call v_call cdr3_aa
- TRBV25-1 ASSVGREHKAF
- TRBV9 ASSALTPPGEQF
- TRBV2 ASSVFRGENYGYT
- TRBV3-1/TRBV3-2 ASSQERNYGYT
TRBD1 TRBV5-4 ASSPGQGNSPLH
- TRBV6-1 ASSDMYYKDSNQPQH
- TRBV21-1 ASSAPQGAIGGDEQY
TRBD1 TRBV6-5 ASGGTGSNQPQH
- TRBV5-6 ASSLSGDFYQPQH
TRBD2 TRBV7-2 ASSLALAGGYLQETQY
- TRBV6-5 ASSMGRAPNTEAF
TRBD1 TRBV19 ASSITLTGLSGYT
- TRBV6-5 ASSPVSGWNTEAF
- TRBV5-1 ASSLRGFRNGYT
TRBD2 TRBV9 ASSESYRSLAGGRDTQY
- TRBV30 ASSTEWTEAF
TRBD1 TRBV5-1 ASSLEKPQGELF
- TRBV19 ASRRGGPNYGYT
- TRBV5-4 ASSLAGGYSNYGYT
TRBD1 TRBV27 ASSLYGQGFYGYT
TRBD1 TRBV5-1 ASSYGGQGYNSPLH
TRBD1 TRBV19 ASSRQGREPQH
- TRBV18 ASSPANRNYEQY
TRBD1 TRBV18 ASSPGTASYNEQF
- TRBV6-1 ASSESGIEAF
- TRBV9 ASSTFAYNEQF
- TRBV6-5 AVRLNPGVYEQY
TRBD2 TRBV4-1 ASSQAGGSVVEQY
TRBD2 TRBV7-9 ASSPSGGMREQY
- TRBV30 AWSQQGYGYT
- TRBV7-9 ATSFSRSYGYT
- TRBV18 ASSPPRNEQF
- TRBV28 ASSLGRTDTQY
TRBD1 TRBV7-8 ASSPRGHGYT
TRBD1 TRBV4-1 ASSQVGGMRQGRN
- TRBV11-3 ASTCRRSDYGYT
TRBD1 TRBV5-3 ARRPDMPGQGHYGYT
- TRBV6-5 ASRQGEPVGTQY
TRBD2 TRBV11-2 ASSLGTSGGPHEQF
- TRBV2 ASFRRGFNEQF
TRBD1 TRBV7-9 ASSSPRDREVDTEAF
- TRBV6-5 ASEETANYGYT
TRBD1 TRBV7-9 ASSRGTGGIGSYT
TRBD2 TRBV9 ASSVGGGTTQETQY
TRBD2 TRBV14 ASSLLRTSGGDEQY
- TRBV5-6 ASSFRVPSGNTIY
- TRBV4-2 ASSQDRDTQY
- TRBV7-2 ASSPTSVRYEQY
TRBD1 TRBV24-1 ATSDPGTGNNEQF
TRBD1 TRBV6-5 ASYLGGATGYT
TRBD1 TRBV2 ASSAPPGQGAKSGQPQH
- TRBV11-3 ASSRGGEETQY
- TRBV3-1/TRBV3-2 ASSQGQGSYNEQF
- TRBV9 ASSARTETYEQY
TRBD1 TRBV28 ASSQGAVEKLF
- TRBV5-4 ASSLGWGLNQPQH
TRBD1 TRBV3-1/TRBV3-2 ASRQTGGLYGYT
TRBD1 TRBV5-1 ASRTSLQGDEQF
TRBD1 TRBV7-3 ASSSQGGNTEAF
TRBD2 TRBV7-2 ASSGTSGGAYNEQF